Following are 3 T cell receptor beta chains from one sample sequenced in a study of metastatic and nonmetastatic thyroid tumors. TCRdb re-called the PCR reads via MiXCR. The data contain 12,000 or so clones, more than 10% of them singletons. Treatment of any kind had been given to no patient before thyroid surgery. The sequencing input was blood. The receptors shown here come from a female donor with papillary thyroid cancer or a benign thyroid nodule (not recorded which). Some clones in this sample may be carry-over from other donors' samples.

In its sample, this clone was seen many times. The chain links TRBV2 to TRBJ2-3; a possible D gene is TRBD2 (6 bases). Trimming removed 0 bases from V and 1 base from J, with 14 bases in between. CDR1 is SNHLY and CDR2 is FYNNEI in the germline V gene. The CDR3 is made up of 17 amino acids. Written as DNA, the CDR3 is TGTGCCAGCAGTGAAGCGGGAGGCTCCCCTCGCACAGATACGCAGTATTTT. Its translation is CASSEAGGSPRTDTQYF.

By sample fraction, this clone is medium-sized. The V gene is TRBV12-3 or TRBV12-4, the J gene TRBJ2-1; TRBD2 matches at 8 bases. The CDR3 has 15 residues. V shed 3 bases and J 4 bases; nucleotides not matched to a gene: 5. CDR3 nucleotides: TGTGCCAGCAGTTTGGCTAGCGGGCTGTACAATGAGCAGTTCTTC. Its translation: CASSLASGLYNEQFF.

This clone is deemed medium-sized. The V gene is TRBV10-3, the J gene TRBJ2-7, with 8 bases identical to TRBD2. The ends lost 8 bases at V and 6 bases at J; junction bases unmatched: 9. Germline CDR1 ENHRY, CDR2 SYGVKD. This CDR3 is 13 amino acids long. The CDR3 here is CAISEAGAAEQYF. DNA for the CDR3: TGTGCCATCTCTGAAGCGGGAGCCGCCGAGCAGTACTTC.